This entry lists 5 T cell receptor beta chains sequenced from one sample in a study of human T cells and chemical hapten exposure. TCRdb fed the RACE reads into MiXCR, producing one record per CDR3 protein. This table holds about 380,000 distinct CDR3 sequences, roughly 5% found once. The time point denotes: patch test 1, 2 weeks after DPC sensitization. Treatment indicated: therapeutic diphenylcyclopropenone sensitization with weekly scalp DPC. The source material was whole blood, sampled in connection with sensitization to the hapten diphenylcyclopropenone (DPC). These receptors were obtained from a woman in her forties or fifties with alopecia areata. Some clones in this sample may be carry-over from other donors' samples.

This clonotype was detected a few times. This likely reflects a read error, since a far larger clone is one base away. The genes are TRBV7-8 and TRBJ2-2; D is unclear. Germline V gene sequence: CDR1 SGHVS, CDR2 FQNEAQ. The CDR3 is 12 amino acids. Trimming stripped 4 bases from V and 3 bases from J, with 3 bases between. The CDR3 coding sequence is TGTGCCAGCAGCTACGACACCGGGGAGCTGTTTTTT. This translates into CASSYDTGELFF.

The rearrangement uses TRBV12-3 or TRBV12-4 and TRBJ1-2; D not resolved. This CDR3 comprises 11 residues. V was trimmed by 3 bases and J by 9 bases, leaving 8 bases between them. In nucleotides, the CDR3 is TGTGCCAGCAGTTTGGACGAGAGCTACACCTTC. This gives the protein CASSLDESYTF.

This clonotype was observed at least ten times. V usage is TRBV4-2 and J usage is TRBJ2-5, with D maybe TRBD2 (5 bases). Per germline, CDR1 LGHNA and CDR2 YNFKEQ. V was pared by 0 bases and J by 5 bases, with 13 bases between. The CDR3 has 15 residues. DNA of the CDR3: TGTGCCAGCAGCCAAGATAGGAGGTCCGCCGAGACCCAGTACTTC. Its translation is CASSQDRRSAETQYF.

This clonotype was detected many times. This sequence joins TRBV3-1 and TRBJ1-1; D is possibly TRBD1 (5 bases). Germline loops: CDR1 LGHDT, CDR2 YNNKEL (reference sequence). The CDR3 length is 14 residues. Between the trimmed V and J ends, which lost 0 bases and 5 bases, there was a span of 10 bases. The CDR3, as DNA: TGTGCCAGCAGCCAAGAGTCAGGGAGGACTGAAGCTTTCTTT. Amino acid sequence: CASSQESGRTEAFF. The whole variable domain, remainder taken from reference TRBV3-1 and TRBJ1-1, is DTAVSQTPKYLVTQMGNDKSIKCEQNLGHDTMYWYKQDSKKFLKIMFSYNNKELIINETVPNRFSPKSPDKAHLNLHINSLELGDSAVYFCASSQESGRTEAFFGQGTRLTVV.

The chain is built from TRBV20-1 and TRBJ2-1; D uncertain. The CDR3 has 12 residues. V lost 3 bases to trimming and J lost 5 bases, with 8 bases between them. Germline CDR1 reads DFQATT; CDR2 reads SNEGSKA (reference sequence). CDR3 nucleotides: TGCAGTGCTAGGGCGGCTAACAATGAGCAGTTCTTC. This translates into CSARAANNEQFF.